These T cell receptor beta chains were read from a single sample in a study of liver allograft versus peripheral blood T cells. One entry per CDR3 protein results from TCRdb running MiXCR on the reads. This repertoire includes dozens of distinct CDR3 sequences. These receptors came from a human patient who had a liver transplant. Some T cells may have originated in the graft donor. Each CDR3 is given with its conserved first and last residue. Each record gives: D gene, J gene, clone size, V gene, CDR3 DNA, CDR3 protein. D genes are given only for firm matches. Clone size appears in some rows only: once, few, many, or a class for an expanded clone.

NA	TRBJ1-2	hyperexpanded	TRBV27	TGTGCCAGCAGTTTGCAGGGCAACTATGGCTACACCTTC	CASSLQGNYGYTF
NA	TRBJ1-1	large	TRBV19	TGTGCCAGTAGTATCCCCGGGACGGGAAACACTGAAGCTTTCTTT	CASSIPGTGNTEAFF
TRBD2	TRBJ2-2	large	TRBV27	TGTGCCAGCAGTTTCCTAGCGGGGAGGGGGGAGCTGTTTTTT	CASSFLAGRGELFF
NA	TRBJ2-5	large	TRBV14	TGTGCCAGCAGCCAATACCCACGGGACCAGTACTTC	CASSQYPRDQYF
TRBD1	TRBJ1-6	hyperexpanded	TRBV27	TGTGCCAGCAGTTTTTCGACAGGGGCTAATTCACCCCTCCACTTT	CASSFSTGANSPLHF
TRBD1	TRBJ1-1	large	TRBV6-5	TGTGCCAGCACCCCCCACAGGGGTTTGGACATTGAAGCTTTCTTT	CASTPHRGLDIEAFF
NA	TRBJ1-5	large	TRBV18	TGTGCCAGCTCACCGAGTAGGGGGAATCAGCCCCAGCATTTT	CASSPSRGNQPQHF
TRBD2	TRBJ2-3	hyperexpanded	TRBV6-8	TGTGCCAGCAGTTACGCGGGAGTTGGCACAGATACGCAGTATTTT	CASSYAGVGTDTQYF
NA	TRBJ2-1	few	TRBV6-2/TRBV6-3	TGTGCCAGCAGTTACCGCGGGGACTCCTACAATGAGCAGTTCTTT	CASSYRGDSYNEQFF
NA	TRBJ1-5	NA	TRBV12-3/TRBV12-4	TGTGCCAGCAGTTTAGGGCAGGGCAGGACTTTCAATCAGCCCCAGCATTTT	CASSLGQGRTFNQPQHF
NA	TRBJ1-1	hyperexpanded	TRBV6-2/TRBV6-3	TGTGCCAGCAGTTATTTGCGGAACACTGAAGCTTTCTTT	CASSYLRNTEAFF
TRBD1	TRBJ1-1	large	TRBV6-6	TGTGCCACTCGGACAGGGGAGAGGAACACTGAAGCTTTCTTT	CATRTGERNTEAFF
TRBD1	TRBJ1-6	large	TRBV18	TGTGCCAGCTCACCGGGACAGTTTAATTCACCCCTCCACTTT	CASSPGQFNSPLHF
NA	TRBJ2-1	large	TRBV27	TGTGCCAGCAGTTTATCGGCGCAGACCCGCTCCTACAATGAGCAGTTCTTC	CASSLSAQTRSYNEQFF
NA	TRBJ1-4	hyperexpanded	TRBV6-1	TGTGCCAGCACGCGGCAGGTTAATGAAAAACTGTTTTTT	CASTRQVNEKLFF
NA	TRBJ1-2	large	TRBV28	TGTGCCAGCAGTCTGGGTCTTGGCTACACCTTC	CASSLGLGYTF
TRBD2	TRBJ2-2	large	TRBV7-9	TGTGCCAGCAGCTTTTGGGCCCGGGCTAGCGGGAACACCGGGGAGCTGTTTTTT	CASSFWARASGNTGELFF
TRBD2	TRBJ2-1	large	TRBV6-6	TGTGCCAGCAGTGGAAGACTAGCGGGGGGGCCGAATGAGCAGTTCTTC	CASSGRLAGGPNEQFF
TRBD1	TRBJ1-2	hyperexpanded	TRBV10-3	TGTGCCGCATCAGACAGGGGGCTTAGGGGCTACACCTTC	CAASDRGLRGYTF
TRBD2	TRBJ2-3	hyperexpanded	TRBV6-5	TGTGCCAGCAGTTACTCAGGGACTAGCGGTGCAGATACGCAGTATTTT	CASSYSGTSGADTQYF
NA	TRBJ2-6	large	TRBV12-3/TRBV12-4	TGTGCCAGCAGTTTCACCGGCTCTGGGGCCAACGTCCTGACTTTC	CASSFTGSGANVLTF
NA	TRBJ2-7	hyperexpanded	TRBV29-1	TGCAGCGGCCGGGACTCCTACGAGCAGTACTTC	CSGRDSYEQYF
TRBD1	TRBJ2-5	large	TRBV27	TGTGCCAGCAGTAAACCGGGACAGGGGAGAGAGACCCAGTACTTC	CASSKPGQGRETQYF
NA	TRBJ2-1	hyperexpanded	TRBV28	TGTGCCAGCTGTTTGCACAGGGCGCCTCCGAACAATGAGCAGTTCTTC	CASCLHRAPPNNEQFF
NA	TRBJ2-4	large	TRBV6-1	TGTGCCAGCAGTCTCCCGGACGAGGGGATCGACAAAAACATTCAGTACTTC	CASSLPDEGIDKNIQYF
NA	TRBJ2-7	large	TRBV6-1	TGTGCCAGCACTCTTAACCCGGAGACGGGCTACGAGCAGTACTTC	CASTLNPETGYEQYF
NA	TRBJ2-5	large	TRBV19	TGTGCCAGTAGTAAGTCCGGGTCGCAGACCCAGTACTTC	CASSKSGSQTQYF
TRBD1	TRBJ1-6	hyperexpanded	TRBV7-2	TGTGCCAGCAGCCCGCAGGGGGAGTCACCCCTCCACTTT	CASSPQGESPLHF